A single sample is the source of the 30 T cell receptor beta chains below, sequenced in a study of post-analysis software for immune sequencing data. Researchers reported that TCR beta cDNA libraries carried unique molecular identifiers. MiXCR, applied by TCRdb to the PCR reads, yields one record per CDR3 protein. The table shows under 200,000 distinct CDR3 sequences, with 35% to 40% occurring only once. Source: blood, taken after autologous hematopoietic stem cell transplantation. The receptors derive from a girl aged 5 to 17 with multiple sclerosis.

This clonotype has more than one count but fewer than ten. The V call is TRBV20-1, the J call TRBJ1-3; no reliable D call. The germline V gene has CDR1 DFQATT and CDR2 SNEGSKA (reference sequence). Trimming removed 5 bases at V and 2 bases at J, with 4 bases between. The CDR3 contains 11 residues. CDR3 sequence reads: CSALTGNTIYF. The CDR3 coding sequence is TGCAGTGCTCTGACTGGAAACACCATATATTTT.

The gene calls are TRBV20-1 and TRBJ1-1; D ambiguous. The CDR3 totals 14 residues. Germline CDR1 reads DFQATT; CDR2 reads SNEGSKA (reference sequence). Trimming removed 3 bases from V and 0 bases from J, with 11 bases in between. The CDR3 loop is CSARAGLVNTEAFF. The CDR3 DNA is TGCAGTGCTAGGGCCGGACTAGTGAACACTGAAGCTTTCTTT.

The rearrangement links TRBV6-6 to TRBJ1-5, with D uncertain. This CDR3 comprises 13 residues. Trimming pared 6 bases from V and 4 bases from J, leaving 10 bases between. Germline loops: CDR1 MNHNY, CDR2 SVGAGI (reference sequence). The CDR3 DNA reads as TGTGCCAGCAGATCAGGAGGGAATCAGCCCCAGCATTTT. Translated, it gives CASRSGGNQPQHF.

The J gene is TRBJ1-2, the V gene TRBV28; 9 bases are shared with TRBD1. V lost 6 bases to trimming and J lost 5 bases; unmatched junction nucleotides: 10. The germline gives CDR1 MDHEN, CDR2 SYDVKM. The CDR3 spans 15 residues. The CDR3 loop is CASSSGDRVGYGYTF. The CDR3 nucleotides read TGTGCCAGCAGCTCGGGGGACAGGGTTGGGTATGGCTACACCTTC.

The rearrangement joins TRBV7-8 to TRBJ2-7, with 9 bases identical to TRBD1. There are 17 residues in the CDR3. Germline CDR1 and CDR2: SGHVS and FQNEAQ. The ends lost 5 bases at V and 2 bases at J; junction bases unmatched: 13. CDR3 sequence (DNA): TGTGCCAGCAGCCGATCCGGGACAGGGCCTTTTGCCTACGAGCAGTACTTC. Its translation: CASSRSGTGPFAYEQYF.

The rearrangement uses TRBV7-9 and TRBJ2-7; 8 positions agree with TRBD2. The CDR3 spans 15 residues. The ends lost 3 bases at V and 3 bases at J; junction bases unmatched: 7. Germline V gene sequence: CDR1 SEHNR, CDR2 FQNEAQ (reference sequence). CDR3 region: CASSFGAGAIYEQYF. The CDR3 nucleotides read TGTGCCAGCAGCTTTGGAGCGGGAGCTATCTACGAGCAGTACTTC.

The V gene is TRBV20-1, the J gene TRBJ1-1; D is ambiguous. Germline-derived CDR1 and CDR2 are DFQATT and SNEGSKA (reference sequence). The V gene lost 6 bases and the J gene lost 5 bases, with 22 bases spanning the gap. The CDR3 is 15 amino acids. The CDR3 protein is CSATLGPSGRTEAFF. The CDR3 DNA reads TGCAGTGCGACGCTAGGTCCCTCAGGAAGGACTGAAGCTTTCTTT.

This clonotype was observed a few times. The chain is built from TRBV20-1 and TRBJ2-6; perhaps TRBD1 as D (6 bases). This CDR3 has 15 residues. Between the trimmed V and J ends, which lost 1 base and 3 bases, there was a span of 10 bases. CDR1 and CDR2 (germline): DFQATT, SNEGSKA (reference sequence). The CDR3 DNA sequence: TGCAGTGCTAGAGTTCAGGGGCATGGGGCCAACGTCCTGACTTTC. It encodes CSARVQGHGANVLTF.

The chain links TRBV10-3 to TRBJ1-6; the D is unclear. V was cut by 4 bases and J by 10 bases, with 14 bases left in between. The CDR3 covers 14 residues. Germline loops: CDR1 ENHRY, CDR2 SYGVKD. The CDR3 protein is CAISAPDIHSPLHF. DNA for the CDR3: TGTGCCATCAGTGCCCCCGATATCCACTCACCCCTCCACTTT.

The rearrangement joins TRBV6-5 to TRBJ2-7; 7 nucleotides align to TRBD1. CDR3 length equals 14 residues. Trimming at V came to 5 bases and at J to 4 bases, leaving 8 bases not matched to a gene. Germline CDR1 is MNHEY and CDR2 is SVGAGI. The CDR3 here is CASSPVTGKYEQYF. The CDR3 DNA follows: TGTGCCAGCAGTCCAGTGACAGGGAAGTACGAGCAGTACTTC.

The genes are TRBV5-1 and TRBJ2-5; 9 nucleotides match TRBD1. Germline V gives CDR1 SGHRS, CDR2 YFSETQ. The V segment lost 0 bases and the J segment 1 base; nucleotides outside the gene matches: 1. This CDR3 is built from 15 residues. CDR3 sequence (DNA): TGCGCCAGCAGCTTGGGGGACAGGGTCCAAGAGACCCAGTACTTC. Translating it yields CASSLGDRVQETQYF.

The chain links TRBV6-2 or TRBV6-3 to TRBJ2-3; D gene ambiguous. The CDR3 totals 11 residues. The germline gives CDR1 MNHEY, CDR2 SVGEGT. The V end was cut by 7 bases, the J end by 3 bases, with 5 bases between. The CDR3 DNA reads as TGTGCCAGCACCGCTACAGATACGCAGTATTTT. It encodes CASTATDTQYF.

This clonotype came up a few times. One junction end does not reproduce the germline sequence, and a read error may be involved. The chain is built from TRBV3-1 and TRBJ1-4; 10 nucleotides match TRBD1. Germline-derived CDR1 and CDR2 are LGHDT and YNNKEL (reference sequence). The CDR3 is 15 amino acids. CDR3 DNA sequence: TGTGCCAGCAGCCAAATCCCGACAGGGGGCGGAAAACGGTTTTTT. Protein: CASSQIPTGGGKRFF.

This chain links TRBV7-9 with TRBJ1-4; no reliable D call. Trimming shortened V by 5 bases and J by 5 bases, and 6 bases separated the two germline ends. This CDR3 is built from 12 residues. The germline V gene has CDR1 SEHNR and CDR2 FQNEAQ (reference sequence). CDR3 nucleotide sequence: TGTGCCAGCAGCCAAGACAATGAAAAACTGTTTTTT. It specifies CASSQDNEKLFF. Looking up the rest from reference TRBV7-9 and TRBJ1-4 gives the full variable domain: DTGVSQNPRHKITKRGQNVTFRCDPISEHNRLYWYRQTLGQGPEFLTYFQNEAQLEKSRLLSDRFSAERPKGSFSTLEIQRTEQGDSAMYLCASSQDNEKLFFGSGTQLSVL.

The chain joins TRBV12-3 or TRBV12-4 to TRBJ2-7; D uncertain. The CDR3 is 14 amino acids. Between the trimmed V and J ends, which lost 6 bases and 2 bases, there was a span of 14 bases. The DNA of the CDR3 is TGTGCCAGCAGCAACCCAGGTTATGCCTACGAGCAGTACTTC. It translates to CASSNPGYAYEQYF.

There are a few counts of this clonotype. The junction departs from the called germline gene at one end, perhaps through a read error. This chain uses TRBV28 with TRBJ2-1, with D tentatively TRBD1 (5 bases). CDR3 size: 15 residues. CDR1 MDHEN and CDR2 SYDVKM come from the germline V gene. The CDR3 DNA follows: TGTGTCAGCTCACCAGGGCAGATCTCCTACAATGAGCAGTTCTTC. Amino acid sequence: CVSSPGQISYNEQFF.

The CDR3 here is CASSLSPILGAYGYNEQFF. CDR3 bases: TGTGCCAGCAGTTTATCACCTATACTAGGCGCCTACGGTTACAATGAGCAGTTCTTC. This sequence joins TRBV28 and TRBJ2-1, with D tentatively TRBD2 (5 bases). The V gene's germline CDR1 is MDHEN and CDR2 SYDVKM. The V gene lost 1 base and the J gene lost 4 bases, with 23 bases spanning the gap. CDR3 length: 19 residues.

This clonotype came up many times. The chain links TRBV11-2 to TRBJ2-5, with TRBD1 matching over 7 bases. Trimming took 5 bases from V and 7 from J; bases not matched to a gene: 7. Germline V lookup: CDR1 SGHAT, CDR2 FQNNGV. The CDR3 contains 13 residues. The CDR3 DNA reads TGTGCCAGCAGCCAACAGGGGTCGGGGACCCAGTACTTC. Encoded protein: CASSQQGSGTQYF. Supplemented by reference TRBV11-2 and TRBJ2-5, the full variable domain reads EAGVAQSPRYKIIEKRQSVAFWCNPISGHATLYWYQQILGQGPKLLIQFQNNGVVDDSQLPKDRFSAERLKGVDSTLKIQPAKLEDSAVYLCASSQQGSGTQYFGPGTRLLVL.

This clonotype was seen a handful of times. V is TRBV5-1 and J is TRBJ1-1; the D is unclear. The V gene's germline CDR1 is SGHRS and CDR2 YFSETQ. V shed 7 bases and J shed 1 base, with 17 bases lying between them. The CDR3 has 15 residues. In DNA form, the CDR3 reads TGCGCCAGCTTCCGTTCCCCCGAAACGAACACTGAAGCTTTCTTT. Its translation: CASFRSPETNTEAFF.

This chain joins TRBV6-2 or TRBV6-3 and TRBJ1-5; 12 positions match TRBD1. CDR3 size: 16 residues. In germline, CDR1 is MNHEY, CDR2 SVGEGT. V was clipped by 2 bases and J by 4 bases; unmatched bases: 3. CDR3 sequence: CASSYGTGGMNQPQHF. In DNA, the CDR3 is TGTGCCAGCAGTTACGGGACAGGGGGCATGAATCAGCCCCAGCATTTT.

The table lists this clonotype with a few counts. The DNA for the CDR3 is TGTGCCAGCAGCCCGACAGGGGGAGAATCACCCCTCCACTTT. Protein: CASSPTGGESPLHF. The chain joins TRBV7-2 to TRBJ1-6; the match to TRBD1 covers 9 bases. The germline V gene has CDR1 SGHTA and CDR2 FQGNSA. The CDR3 contains 14 residues. The ends lost 5 bases at V and 10 bases at J; junction bases unmatched: 6.

A remark on this clonotype: Its ends do not fully match the called genes, so a read error is possible. The chain employs TRBV27 and TRBJ1-5; 7 nucleotides line up with TRBD1. From germline, CDR1 is MNHEY and CDR2 SMNVEV (reference sequence). This CDR3 comprises 15 residues. The CDR3 nucleotides are TGTGCCAGCAGTTTAAGGACAGGTAGCAGTCAGCCCCAGCATTTT. It encodes CASSLRTGSSQPQHF.

This clonotype was counted between two and nine times. This chain joins TRBV5-1 and TRBJ2-7; the D gene is possibly TRBD2 (6 bases). The V gene lost 4 bases and the J gene lost 9 bases, with 17 bases spanning the gap. CDR3 length equals 13 residues. CDR1 SGHRS and CDR2 YFSETQ come from the germline V gene. This CDR3 is CASSPGWRDGQYF. In DNA, the CDR3 is TGCGCCAGCAGCCCCGGCTGGAGGGATGGGCAGTACTTC. The full variable domain, in which reference TRBV5-1 and TRBJ2-7 provide the parts outside the CDR3, is KAGVTQTPRYLIKTRGQQVTLSCSPISGHRSVSWYQQTPGQGLQFLFEYFSETQRNKGNFPGRFSGRQFSNSRSEMNVSTLELGDSALYLCASSPGWRDGQYFGPGTRLTVT.

This clonotype appeared many times. The genes are TRBV24-1 and TRBJ2-5; D gene uncertain. The CDR3 extends over 14 amino acids. Germline V gene sequence: CDR1 KGHDR, CDR2 SFDVKD. V was cut by 3 bases and J by 4 bases, with 11 bases left in between. DNA for the CDR3: TGTGCCACCAGTGATCCAAGTGGTTCAGAGACCCAGTACTTC. Translating gives CATSDPSGSETQYF.

The chain is built from TRBV20-1 and TRBJ2-5; 8 bases agree with TRBD1. The assigned J gene may be wrong: the sequence end matches TRBJ2-7 better. This CDR3 is built from 14 residues. Germline CDR1 reads DFQATT; CDR2 reads SNEGSKA (reference sequence). The chain's CDR3 is CSASWNRGCDEQYF. CDR3 sequence (DNA): TGCAGTGCTAGTTGGAACAGGGGGTGCGACGAGCAGTACTTC.

V gene TRBV12-3 or TRBV12-4 combines with J gene TRBJ2-5, with 9 bases aligning to TRBD2. The length of the CDR3 is 15 residues. V lost 7 bases and J lost 2; bases outside the gene matches: 8. CDR3 amino acids: CASNWGAGGQETQYF. CDR3 nucleotide sequence: TGTGCCAGCAACTGGGGAGCGGGAGGACAAGAGACCCAGTACTTC.

This chain links TRBV20-1 with TRBJ1-1, with D uncertain. V was cut by 1 base and J by 2 bases, with 8 bases left in between. The CDR3 extends over 13 amino acids. Germline CDR1 DFQATT, CDR2 SNEGSKA (reference sequence). The CDR3 DNA sequence: TGCAGTGCTAGAGTGAACAGTAACACTGAAGCTTTCTTT. Encoded protein: CSARVNSNTEAFF.

The chain combines TRBV5-6 with TRBJ2-7; the D is unclear. CDR3 size: 13 residues. V lost 4 bases and J lost 9, with 17 bases in between. CDR1 is SGHDT, CDR2 YYEEEE, per germline. This CDR3 is CASSMAGSSGQYF. The CDR3 coding sequence is TGTGCCAGCAGCATGGCCGGGTCGTCTGGGCAGTACTTC.

V usage is TRBV5-6 and J usage is TRBJ2-1; 9 bases are a match to TRBD1. CDR3 length: 14 residues. Trimming removed 9 bases from V and 8 bases from J; junction bases left unmatched: 12. Germline CDR1 and CDR2: SGHDT and YYEEEE. As DNA, the CDR3 is TGTGCCACGCTGTGGACAGGGGATTCGGATGAGCAGTTCTTC. It specifies CATLWTGDSDEQFF.

The V gene is TRBV7-6, the J gene TRBJ2-1, with D possibly being TRBD1 (7 bases). Germline CDR1 reads SGHVS; CDR2 reads FNYEAQ. This CDR3 spans 16 amino acids. Trimming removed 5 bases from V and 2 bases from J, with 16 bases in between. The CDR3 protein is CASSQGGQGAYNEQFF. CDR3 DNA sequence: TGTGCCAGCAGCCAAGGGGGGCAGGGGGCCTACAATGAGCAGTTCTTC.